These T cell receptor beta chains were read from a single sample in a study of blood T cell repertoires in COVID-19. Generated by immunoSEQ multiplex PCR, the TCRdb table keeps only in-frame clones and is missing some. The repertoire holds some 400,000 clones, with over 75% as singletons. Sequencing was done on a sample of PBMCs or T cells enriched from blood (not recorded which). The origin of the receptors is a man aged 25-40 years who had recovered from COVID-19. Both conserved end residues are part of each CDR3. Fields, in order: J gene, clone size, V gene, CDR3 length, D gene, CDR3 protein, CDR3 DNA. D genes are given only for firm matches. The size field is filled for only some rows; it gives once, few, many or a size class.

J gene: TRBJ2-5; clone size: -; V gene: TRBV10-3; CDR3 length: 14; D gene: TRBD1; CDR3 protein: CAISVTGGVETQYF; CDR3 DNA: TGTGCCATCAGTGTTACAGGGGGCGTGGAGACCCAGTACTTC
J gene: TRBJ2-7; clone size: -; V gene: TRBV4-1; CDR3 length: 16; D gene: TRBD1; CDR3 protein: CASSPPTGGAVYEQYF; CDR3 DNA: TGCGCCAGCAGCCCTCCCACAGGGGGCGCAGTATACGAGCAGTACTTC
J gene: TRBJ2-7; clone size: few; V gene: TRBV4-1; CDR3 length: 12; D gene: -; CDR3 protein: CASSQVGTEQYF; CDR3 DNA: TGCGCCAGCAGCCAAGTTGGCACGGAGCAGTACTTC
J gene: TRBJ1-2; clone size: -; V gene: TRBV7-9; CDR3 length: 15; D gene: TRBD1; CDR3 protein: CASSLPGQEIHGYTF; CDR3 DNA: TGTGCCAGCAGCTTACCCGGACAGGAGATCCATGGCTACACCTTC
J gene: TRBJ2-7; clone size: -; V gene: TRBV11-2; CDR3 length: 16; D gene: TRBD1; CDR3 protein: CASSLRRTGIIYEQYF; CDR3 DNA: TGTGCCAGCAGCTTAAGACGGACAGGGATTATCTACGAGCAGTACTTC
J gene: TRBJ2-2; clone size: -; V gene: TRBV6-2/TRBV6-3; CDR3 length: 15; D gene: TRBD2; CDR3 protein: CASSPRAGGTGELFF; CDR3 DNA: TGTGCCAGCAGCCCCCGGGCGGGGGGCACCGGGGAGCTGTTTTTT
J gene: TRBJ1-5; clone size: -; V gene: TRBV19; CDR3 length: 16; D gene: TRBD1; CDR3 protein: CASTPLGQGRVQPQHF; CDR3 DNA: TGTGCCAGTACCCCCCTGGGACAGGGAAGGGTTCAGCCCCAGCATTTT
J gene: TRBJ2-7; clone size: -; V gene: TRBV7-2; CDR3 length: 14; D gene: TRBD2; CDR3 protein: CASSSWTSHNEQYF; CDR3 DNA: TGTGCCAGCAGCTCTTGGACTAGCCACAACGAGCAGTACTTC
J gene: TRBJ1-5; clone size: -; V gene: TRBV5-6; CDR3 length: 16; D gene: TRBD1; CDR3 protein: CASSLGQGIGNQPQHF; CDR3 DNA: TGTGCCAGCAGCTTGGGACAGGGGATAGGCAATCAGCCCCAGCATTTT
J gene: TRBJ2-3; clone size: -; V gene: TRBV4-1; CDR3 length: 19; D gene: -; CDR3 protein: CASSLTDGVGQSYTDTQYF; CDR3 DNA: TGCGCCAGCAGCCTCACCGACGGGGTTGGACAGTCGTACACAGATACGCAGTATTTT
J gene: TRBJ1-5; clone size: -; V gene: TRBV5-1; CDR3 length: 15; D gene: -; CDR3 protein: CASSLWSGSNQPQHF; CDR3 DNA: TGCGCCAGCAGCTTGTGGAGCGGTAGCAATCAGCCCCAGCATTTT
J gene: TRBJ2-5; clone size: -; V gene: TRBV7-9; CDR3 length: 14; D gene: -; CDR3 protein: CASVIYQGHETQYF; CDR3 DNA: TGTGCCAGCGTCATATACCAGGGACACGAGACCCAGTACTTC
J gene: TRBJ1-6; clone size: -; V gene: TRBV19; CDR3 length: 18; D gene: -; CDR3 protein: CASSIGPQAGPYNSPLHF; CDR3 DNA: TGTGCCAGTAGTATAGGACCCCAGGCGGGTCCCTATAATTCACCCCTCCACTTT
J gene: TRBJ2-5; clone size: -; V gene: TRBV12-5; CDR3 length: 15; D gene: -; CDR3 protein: CASGYKTPDGETQYF; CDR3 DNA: TGTGCTAGTGGATACAAGACTCCTGATGGAGAGACCCAGTACTTC
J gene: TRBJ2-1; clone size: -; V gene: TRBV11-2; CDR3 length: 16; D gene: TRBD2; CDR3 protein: CASSPRLAGGPHEQFF; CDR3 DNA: TGTGCCAGCAGCCCCAGACTAGCGGGGGGGCCGCATGAGCAGTTCTTC
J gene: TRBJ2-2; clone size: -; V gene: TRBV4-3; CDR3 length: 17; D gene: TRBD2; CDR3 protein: CASSQAMASGDAGELFF; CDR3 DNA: TGCGCCAGCAGCCAAGCAATGGCTAGCGGGGATGCCGGGGAGCTGTTTTTT
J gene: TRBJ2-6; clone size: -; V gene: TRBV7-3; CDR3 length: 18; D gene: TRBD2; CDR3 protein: CASSLQGAGVSGANVLTF; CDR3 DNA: TGTGCCAGCAGCTTACAAGGGGCGGGGGTGTCTGGGGCCAACGTCCTGACTTTC
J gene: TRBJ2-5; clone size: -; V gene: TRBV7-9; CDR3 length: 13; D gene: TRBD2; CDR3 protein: CASGRAGGETQYF; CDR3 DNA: TGTGCCAGCGGCCGAGCGGGGGGAGAGACCCAGTACTTC
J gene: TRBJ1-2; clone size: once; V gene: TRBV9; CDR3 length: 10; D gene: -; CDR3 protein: CASGGAGYTF; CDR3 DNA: TGTGCCAGCGGAGGGGCTGGCTACACCTTC
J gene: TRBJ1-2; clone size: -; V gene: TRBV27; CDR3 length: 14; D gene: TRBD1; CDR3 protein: CASSPGQGAGGYTF; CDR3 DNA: TGTGCCAGCAGCCCGGGACAGGGGGCTGGTGGCTACACCTTC
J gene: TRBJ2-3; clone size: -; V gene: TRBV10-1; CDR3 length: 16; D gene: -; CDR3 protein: CASSGALDTRTDTQYF; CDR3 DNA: TGCGCCAGCAGTGGGGCGTTGGACACCCGCACAGATACGCAGTATTTT
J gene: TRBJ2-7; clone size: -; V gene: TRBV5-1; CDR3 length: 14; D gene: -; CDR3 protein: CASSLAPGSYEQYF; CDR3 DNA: TGCGCCAGCAGCTTGGCGCCAGGGTCCTACGAGCAGTACTTC
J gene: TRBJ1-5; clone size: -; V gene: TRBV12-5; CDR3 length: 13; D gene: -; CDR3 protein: CASGLGQPQPQHF; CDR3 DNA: TGTGCTAGTGGTTTGGGACAGCCTCAGCCCCAGCATTTT
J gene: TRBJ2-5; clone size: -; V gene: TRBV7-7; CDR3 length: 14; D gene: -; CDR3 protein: CASSFGRTKETQYF; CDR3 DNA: TGTGCCAGCAGCTTCGGACGGACAAAAGAGACCCAGTACTTC
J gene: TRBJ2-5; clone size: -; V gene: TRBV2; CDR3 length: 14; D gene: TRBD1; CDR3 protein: CASSPTGGQETQYF; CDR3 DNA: TGTGCCAGCAGTCCGACAGGGGGCCAAGAGACCCAGTACTTC
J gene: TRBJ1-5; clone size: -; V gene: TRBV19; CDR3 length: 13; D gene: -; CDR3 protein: CASSTTGIHPQHF; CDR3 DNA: TGTGCCAGTAGTACAACAGGGATTCACCCCCAGCATTTT
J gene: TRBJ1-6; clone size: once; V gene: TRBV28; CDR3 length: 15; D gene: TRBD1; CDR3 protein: CASSLPTDRDSPLHF; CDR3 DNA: TGTGCCAGCAGTTTACCAACCGACAGGGATTCACCCCTCCACTTT
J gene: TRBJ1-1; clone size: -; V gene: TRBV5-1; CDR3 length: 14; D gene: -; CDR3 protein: CASSLPGPGTEAFF; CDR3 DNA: TGCGCCAGCAGCTTACCAGGCCCTGGAACTGAAGCTTTCTTT
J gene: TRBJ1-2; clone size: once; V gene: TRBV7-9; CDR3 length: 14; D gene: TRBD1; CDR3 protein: CASPTGQGPYGYTF; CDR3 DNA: TGTGCCAGCCCCACGGGACAGGGGCCGTATGGCTACACCTTC
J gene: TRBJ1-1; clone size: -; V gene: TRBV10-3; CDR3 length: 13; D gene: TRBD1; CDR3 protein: CATLDRMNTEAFF; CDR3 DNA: TGTGCCACCTTGGACAGGATGAACACTGAAGCTTTCTTT
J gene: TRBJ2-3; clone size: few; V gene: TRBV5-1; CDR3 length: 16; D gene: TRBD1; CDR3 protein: CASSPGQGKGSDTQYF; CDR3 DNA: TGCGCCAGCAGCCCTGGACAGGGAAAAGGCTCAGATACGCAGTATTTT
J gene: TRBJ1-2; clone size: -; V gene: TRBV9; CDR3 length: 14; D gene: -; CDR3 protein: CASSATDSLYGYTF; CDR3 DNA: TGTGCCAGCAGCGCAACGGACAGTCTCTATGGCTACACCTTC
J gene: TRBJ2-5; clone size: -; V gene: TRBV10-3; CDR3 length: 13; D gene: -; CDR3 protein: CAISVSVTETQYF; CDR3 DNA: TGTGCCATCAGTGTTTCGGTAACAGAGACCCAGTACTTC
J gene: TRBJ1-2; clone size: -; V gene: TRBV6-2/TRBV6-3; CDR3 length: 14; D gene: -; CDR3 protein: CASSWTAANYGYTF; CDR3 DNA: TGTGCCAGCAGTTGGACAGCAGCTAACTATGGCTACACCTTC
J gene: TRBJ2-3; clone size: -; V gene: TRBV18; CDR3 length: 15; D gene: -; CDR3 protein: CASSQGLTRTDTQYF; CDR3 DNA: TGTGCCAGCTCACAAGGACTAACTCGGACGGATACGCAGTATTTT
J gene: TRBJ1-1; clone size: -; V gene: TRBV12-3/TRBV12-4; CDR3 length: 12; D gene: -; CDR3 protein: CASRVYGSRVPF; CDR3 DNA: TGTGCCAGCCGAGTTTACGGTAGCCGAGTACCATTT
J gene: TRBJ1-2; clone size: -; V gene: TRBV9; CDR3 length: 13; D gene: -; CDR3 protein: CASSVNDLYGYTF; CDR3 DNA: TGTGCCAGCAGCGTAAACGACTTATATGGCTACACCTTC
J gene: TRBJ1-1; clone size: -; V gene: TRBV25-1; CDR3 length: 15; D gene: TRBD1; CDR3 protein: CASSESGRGLSEAFF; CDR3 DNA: TGTGCCAGCAGTGAATCTGGCAGGGGGTTGTCTGAAGCTTTCTTT
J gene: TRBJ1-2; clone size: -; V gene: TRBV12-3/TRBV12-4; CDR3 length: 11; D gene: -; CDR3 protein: CASSLPGGYTF; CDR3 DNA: TGTGCCAGCAGCCTGCCGGGTGGCTACACCTTC
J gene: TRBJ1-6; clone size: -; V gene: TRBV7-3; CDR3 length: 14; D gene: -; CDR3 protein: CASSETVGGSPLHF; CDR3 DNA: TGTGCCAGCAGCGAGACAGTGGGAGGATCACCCCTCCACTTT
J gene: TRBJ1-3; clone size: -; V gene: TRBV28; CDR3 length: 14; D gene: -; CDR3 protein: CASSGAGTKNTIYF; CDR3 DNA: TGTGCCAGCAGTGGAGCCGGGACAAAAAACACCATATATTTT
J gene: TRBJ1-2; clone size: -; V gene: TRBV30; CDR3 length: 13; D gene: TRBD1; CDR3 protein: CACTGTGGYGYTF; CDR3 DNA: TGTGCCTGCACCGGGACAGGGGGCTATGGCTACACCTTC
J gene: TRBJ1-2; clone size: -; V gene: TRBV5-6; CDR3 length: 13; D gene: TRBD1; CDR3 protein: CASTVRQGYGYTF; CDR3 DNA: TGTGCCAGCACCGTACGACAGGGTTATGGCTACACCTTC
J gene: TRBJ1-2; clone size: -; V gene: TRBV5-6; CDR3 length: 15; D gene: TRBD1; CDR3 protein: CASSFLWGQSDGYTF; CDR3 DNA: TGTGCCAGCAGCTTCCTTTGGGGACAGTCGGACGGCTACACCTTC
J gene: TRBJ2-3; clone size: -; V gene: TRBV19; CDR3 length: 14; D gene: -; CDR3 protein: CASSIVEETDTQYF; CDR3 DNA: TGTGCCAGTAGTATAGTTGAGGAAACAGATACGCAGTATTTT
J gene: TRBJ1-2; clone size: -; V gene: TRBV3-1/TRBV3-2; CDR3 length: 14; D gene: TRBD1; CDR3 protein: CASSRGQGQVGYTF; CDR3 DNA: TGTGCCAGCAGCAGGGGACAGGGGCAGGTTGGCTACACCTTC
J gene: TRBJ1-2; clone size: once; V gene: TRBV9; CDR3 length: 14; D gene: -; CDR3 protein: CASSVGTDNYGYTF; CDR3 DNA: TGTGCCAGCAGCGTAGGGACAGATAACTATGGCTACACCTTC
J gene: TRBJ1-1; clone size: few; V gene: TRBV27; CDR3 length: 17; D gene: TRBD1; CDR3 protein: CASSSDGLGTAHTEAFF; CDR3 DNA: TGTGCCAGCAGTTCGGACGGCCTGGGGACAGCGCACACTGAAGCTTTCTTT
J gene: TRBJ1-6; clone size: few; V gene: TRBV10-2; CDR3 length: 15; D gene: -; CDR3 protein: CASSDAGGANSPLHF; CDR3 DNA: TGCGCCAGCAGTGATGCCGGGGGGGCTAATTCACCCCTCCACTTT
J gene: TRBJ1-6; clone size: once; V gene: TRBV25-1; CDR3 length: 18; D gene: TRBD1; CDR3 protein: CASSEWGTGSRGNSPLHF; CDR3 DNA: TGTGCCAGCAGTGAATGGGGGACAGGGTCAAGGGGGAATTCACCCCTCCACTTT
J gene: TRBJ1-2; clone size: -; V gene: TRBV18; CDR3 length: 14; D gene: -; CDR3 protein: CASSPKIGDYGYTF; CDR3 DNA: TGTGCCAGCTCACCAAAGATCGGGGATTATGGCTACACCTTC
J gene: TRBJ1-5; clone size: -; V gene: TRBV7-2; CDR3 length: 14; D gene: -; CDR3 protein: CASSPGQPREPQHF; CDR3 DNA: TGTGCCAGCAGCCCTGGACAGCCCAGGGAGCCCCAGCATTTT
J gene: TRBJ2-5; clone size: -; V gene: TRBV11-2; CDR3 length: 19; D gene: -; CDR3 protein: CASSLDLFGEGVHQETQYF; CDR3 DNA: TGTGCCAGCAGCTTAGATCTGTTTGGCGAGGGGGTTCATCAAGAGACCCAGTACTTC